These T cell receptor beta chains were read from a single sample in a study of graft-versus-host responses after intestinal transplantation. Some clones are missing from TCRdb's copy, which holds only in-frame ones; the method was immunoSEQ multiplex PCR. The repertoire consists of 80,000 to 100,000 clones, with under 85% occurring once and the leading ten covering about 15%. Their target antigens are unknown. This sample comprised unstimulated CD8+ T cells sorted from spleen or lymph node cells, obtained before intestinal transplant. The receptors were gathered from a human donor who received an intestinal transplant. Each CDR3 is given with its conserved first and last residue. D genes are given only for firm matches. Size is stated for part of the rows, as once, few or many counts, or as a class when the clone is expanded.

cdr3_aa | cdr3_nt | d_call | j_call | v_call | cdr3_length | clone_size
CASIPSLEFGGELFF | TGTGCCAGCATCCCGAGTCTGGAGTTTGGCGGGGAGCTGTTTTTT | NA | TRBJ2-2 | TRBV6-5 | 15 | NA
CASSSSGLVLNGYTF | TGTGCCAGTAGTTCGAGCGGCTTAGTCCTTAATGGCTACACCTTC | NA | TRBJ1-2 | TRBV19 | 15 | NA
CASSEQGDSGNTIYF | TGTGCCAGCAGTGAACAGGGGGACTCTGGAAACACCATATATTTT | TRBD1 | TRBJ1-3 | TRBV2 | 15 | NA
CASSEPGVGNEQFF | TGCGCCAGCAGTGAGCCAGGGGTTGGGAATGAGCAGTTCTTC | NA | TRBJ2-1 | TRBV10-1 | 14 | NA
CASSPDRGRGTEAFF | TGTGCCAGCAGTCCAGACAGGGGGAGAGGCACTGAAGCTTTCTTT | TRBD1 | TRBJ1-1 | TRBV27 | 15 | NA
CASSVGYGGTDTQYF | TGTGCCAGCAGCGTAGGTTACGGGGGCACAGATACGCAGTATTTT | NA | TRBJ2-3 | TRBV9 | 15 | NA
CAWSSPQDRGDYGYTF | TGTGCCTGGAGTTCCCCCCAGGACAGGGGGGACTATGGCTACACCTTC | TRBD1 | TRBJ1-2 | TRBV30 | 16 | NA
CASSLDGVTGGADTQYF | TGTGCCAGCAGCTTAGATGGAGTGACAGGGGGGGCAGATACGCAGTATTTT | TRBD1 | TRBJ2-3 | TRBV11-2 | 17 | NA
CASSWVRNPYEQYF | TGTGCCAGCAGCTGGGTGAGAAATCCCTACGAGCAGTACTTC | NA | TRBJ2-7 | TRBV11-2 | 14 | NA
CAIRGDSGEQYF | TGTGCCATCAGAGGGGACAGCGGCGAGCAGTACTTC | TRBD1 | TRBJ2-7 | TRBV10-3 | 12 | few
CATLRGNTEAFF | TGTGCGACCCTCCGAGGGAACACTGAAGCTTTCTTT | NA | TRBJ1-1 | TRBV6-1 | 12 | NA
CASSQEGGHTYQETQYF | TGCGCCAGCAGCCAAGAGGGGGGACACACGTACCAAGAGACCCAGTACTTC | NA | TRBJ2-5 | TRBV4-1 | 17 | NA
CASSYFPGGTDTQYF | TGTGCCAGCAGTTACTTTCCGGGAGGCACAGATACGCAGTATTTT | NA | TRBJ2-3 | TRBV6-5 | 15 | once
CASSYTYEQYF | TGTGCCAGCAGTTACACCTACGAGCAGTACTTC | NA | TRBJ2-7 | TRBV6-5 | 11 | NA
CASSLALKFF | TGTGCCAGCAGTCTAGCCTTAAAATTCTTC | NA | TRBJ2-1 | TRBV6-4 | 10 | NA
CANDSDSPLHF | TGTGCCAATGACAGCGATTCACCCCTCCACTTT | NA | TRBJ1-6 | TRBV6-4 | 11 | NA
CASSPYRDYNEKLFF | TGTGCCAGCAGCCCCTACAGGGACTATAATGAAAAACTGTTTTTT | NA | TRBJ1-4 | TRBV7-3 | 15 | NA
CASREGVYGYTF | TGCGCCAGCAGAGAAGGGGTCTATGGCTACACCTTC | NA | TRBJ1-2 | TRBV5-1 | 12 | NA
CASSLPGRERVQYF | TGTGCCAGCAGTCTTCCCGGACGGGAGAGGGTTCAGTACTTC | NA | TRBJ2-4 | TRBV6-5 | 14 | NA
CASKSIEGNTF | TGTGCCAGCAAGTCAATTGAGGGAAACACCTTC | NA | TRBJ1-2 | TRBV11-3 | 11 | NA
CASSDTVAYEQYF | TGTGCCAGCAGTGACACAGTGGCCTACGAGCAGTACTTC | NA | TRBJ2-7 | TRBV2 | 13 | few
CASSLGPYLGPYGYTF | TGTGCCAGCAGTTTAGGGCCCTACTTGGGGCCCTATGGCTACACCTTC | NA | TRBJ1-2 | TRBV28 | 16 | NA
CASSPRPRTGETEAFF | TGTGCCAGCAGCCCAAGGCCGCGGACAGGGGAGACTGAAGCTTTCTTT | TRBD1 | TRBJ1-1 | TRBV7-9 | 16 | few
CASSIAGTGQETQYF | TGTGCCAGCAGCATCGCCGGGACTGGTCAAGAGACCCAGTACTTC | NA | TRBJ2-5 | TRBV9 | 15 | NA
CASSPTGTGRYNQPQHF | TGTGCCAGCAGCCCGACCGGGACAGGGAGATACAATCAGCCCCAGCATTTT | TRBD1 | TRBJ1-5 | TRBV7-3 | 17 | NA
CASSKGGCGRTFPTPYEQYF | TGTGCCAGCAGCAAAGGAGGATGCGGGAGAACTTTTCCTACGCCTTACGAGCAGTACTTC | NA | TRBJ2-7 | TRBV21-1 | 20 | NA
CASSEGADGYTF | TGTGCCAGCAGTGAGGGGGCTGATGGCTACACCTTC | TRBD1 | TRBJ1-2 | TRBV28 | 12 | NA
CASSSPGTGDGGYTF | TGTGCCAGCAGCTCCCCCGGGACAGGGGATGGAGGCTACACCTTC | TRBD1 | TRBJ1-2 | TRBV7-9 | 15 | NA
CASSGGTSGPYEQYF | TGTGCCAGCAGCGGCGGGACTAGCGGGCCCTACGAGCAGTACTTC | TRBD2 | TRBJ2-7 | TRBV7-2 | 15 | NA
CASSLRDSKGDEQYF | TGCGCCAGCAGCCTCCGGGACAGCAAAGGGGACGAGCAGTACTTC | TRBD1 | TRBJ2-7 | TRBV4-1 | 15 | NA
CATSKGGSNEQFF | TGTGCCACCAGCAAGGGGGGAAGCAATGAGCAGTTCTTC | NA | TRBJ2-1 | TRBV27 | 13 | NA
CASSPSTDYGYTF | TGTGCCAGCAGCCCGTCGACAGACTATGGCTACACCTTC | NA | TRBJ1-2 | TRBV7-9 | 13 | NA
CASSAMDGKETQYF | TGCGCCAGCAGCGCCATGGACGGAAAAGAGACCCAGTACTTC | NA | TRBJ2-5 | TRBV5-1 | 14 | NA
CASSRSGTGAYEQYF | TGTGCCAGCAGCCGATCCGGGACTGGCGCCTACGAGCAGTACTTC | NA | TRBJ2-7 | TRBV4-2 | 15 | NA
CASSPLAGTGELFF | TGTGCCAGCTCACCGCTAGCGGGCACCGGGGAGCTGTTTTTT | TRBD2 | TRBJ2-2 | TRBV18 | 14 | NA
CASSLGAGSDEQYF | TGCGCCAGCAGCTTGGGGGCGGGGAGCGACGAGCAGTACTTC | NA | TRBJ2-7 | TRBV5-1 | 14 | few
CASSLGPGNYGYTF | TGTGCCAGCAGCTTAGGTCCGGGGAACTATGGCTACACCTTC | NA | TRBJ1-2 | TRBV13 | 14 | NA
CASSFYYRPSYEQYF | TGTGCCAGCAGTTTCTACTATCGCCCCTCCTACGAGCAGTACTTC | NA | TRBJ2-7 | TRBV6-1 | 15 | NA
CASSEYFSGPYNEQFF | TGTGCCAGCAGTGAATATTTTTCGGGCCCCTACAATGAGCAGTTCTTC | NA | TRBJ2-1 | TRBV25-1 | 16 | NA
CASTKGTYPADTQYF | TGTGCCAGCACAAAAGGGACCTACCCCGCAGATACGCAGTATTTT | NA | TRBJ2-3 | TRBV27 | 15 | few
CASSQVLPGGATFLETQYF | TGCGCCAGCAGCCAAGTTTTACCGGGAGGTGCAACGTTTTTAGAGACCCAGTACTTC | TRBD2 | TRBJ2-5 | TRBV4-1 | 19 | NA
CASSYRRDATDTQYF | TGTGCCAGCAGTTACCGCCGGGACGCCACAGATACGCAGTATTTT | NA | TRBJ2-3 | TRBV6-5 | 15 | NA
CASSLFGTGSYEQYF | TGTGCCAGCAGCTTGTTTGGGACAGGGTCCTACGAGCAGTACTTC | TRBD1 | TRBJ2-7 | TRBV5-4 | 15 | NA
CASLGGLAGANTGELFF | TGTGCCAGCCTAGGGGGACTAGCGGGAGCGAACACCGGGGAGCTGTTTTTT | TRBD2 | TRBJ2-2 | TRBV2 | 17 | few
CASSSKGDRNTGELFF | TGCGCCAGCAGCTCGAAGGGGGACCGGAACACCGGGGAGCTGTTTTTT | NA | TRBJ2-2 | TRBV5-1 | 16 | NA
CATSRPLGTGDTDTQYF | TGTGCCACCAGCAGACCTCTAGGGACAGGGGACACAGATACGCAGTATTTT | TRBD1 | TRBJ2-3 | TRBV15 | 17 | NA
CASSRDRSYNEQFF | TGTGCCAGTAGTCGGGATAGGTCCTACAATGAGCAGTTCTTC | NA | TRBJ2-1 | TRBV19 | 14 | NA
CASSTTYGGASYEQYF | TGTGCCAGTAGTACCACCTACGGGGGCGCTTCCTACGAGCAGTACTTC | NA | TRBJ2-7 | TRBV19 | 16 | once
CASSSLYQETQYF | TGTGCCAGCAGCTCTCTGTACCAAGAGACCCAGTACTTC | NA | TRBJ2-5 | TRBV7-9 | 13 | NA
CATHTGGVFGSTEAFF | TGTGCCACTCATACTGGGGGAGTCTTTGGTAGCACTGAAGCTTTCTTT | NA | TRBJ1-1 | TRBV2 | 16 | NA
CASRRGNEQFF | TGTGCCAGCCGGAGGGGCAATGAGCAGTTCTTC | NA | TRBJ2-1 | TRBV9 | 11 | once